A single T cell receptor (beta chain) is shown here with its context. What antigen it recognizes has not been identified. Base quality data are lacking; no much larger clone is found one base away. The data derive from a study of blood T cell repertoires in COVID-19 (dated by TCRdb to 2018 to 2021). With regard to the full study: Samples covering the acute and convalescent phases of COVID-19 were provided by collaborators in the United States, Italy and Spain. The material from the prospective study consisted of cDNA or gDNA derived from T cells, B-cell-depleted T cells, or PBMCs. Subjects who had been exposed to COVID-19, were actively infected with it, or had recovered from it provided the deeply sampled blood TCRbeta repertoires that made up the dataset. A freely available public database, intended as a resource for researchers studying the immune response to SARS-CoV-2, is where the repertoires were released. The samples were drawn from the first 160 participants of the ongoing ImmuneRACE study and from about 1,200 subjects provided by 6 global collaborators. Sample metadata almost always included a de-identified subject ID, COVID-19 status, age in years and sex. HLA class I and class II types, where available, came from metadata supplied by the sample provider rather than from assay-based typing.

The immunoSEQ Assay, a bias-controlled multiplex PCR, was used to amplify TCRbeta CDR3 regions from genomic DNA. In the original analysis: Nucleated cell counts per sample were estimated from amplification of reference gene primers within the assay. To quantify the absolute abundance of each unique TCRbeta CDR3 rearrangement, sequence reads were collapsed and filtered. Productive Simpson clonality was computed per sample as the square root of Simpson's diversity index over productive rearrangements. TCRdb stores this immuneACCESS table with in-frame sequences only. Part of the clones is absent; in the studies checked, under half of the shortfall reflects unresolved V genes, and no reason is known for the rest. D and trimming come from the DNA, and the V and J calls and clone size come from that table. The sample records 55,000 to 85,000 clones, roughly four fifths of which are singletons. Roughly 0.83% of the sample is taken by the ten largest.

Whole blood was collected in K2EDTA tubes by collaborating institutions according to the institutions' own protocols. Collaborator samples were shipped for TCRbeta analysis as frozen whole blood, isolated PBMCs, or DNA extracted from either sample type. The full study reports these points: How much clinical and demographic metadata was included differed by source and by participant, and the metadata was provided uncurated.

The trim is 6 bases for V and 6 bases for J, with a gap of 12 bases between the germline ends. The germline V gene provides CDR1 MNHEY and CDR2 SVGAGI. There are 13 amino acids in the CDR3, from cysteine to phenylalanine inclusive. The entry retains the CDR3 DNA only, 39 bases that are in frame from base 1. This chain is built from TRBV6-5 and TRBJ1-5; the D gene is not confidently resolved. The receptor's source is a woman in her 70s with acute or convalescent COVID-19. The sample was peripheral blood. The DNA sequence reads TGTGCCAGCAGGGCCCCGGGTGGTCAGCCCCAGCATTTT. Its protein reads: CASRAPGGQPQHF.